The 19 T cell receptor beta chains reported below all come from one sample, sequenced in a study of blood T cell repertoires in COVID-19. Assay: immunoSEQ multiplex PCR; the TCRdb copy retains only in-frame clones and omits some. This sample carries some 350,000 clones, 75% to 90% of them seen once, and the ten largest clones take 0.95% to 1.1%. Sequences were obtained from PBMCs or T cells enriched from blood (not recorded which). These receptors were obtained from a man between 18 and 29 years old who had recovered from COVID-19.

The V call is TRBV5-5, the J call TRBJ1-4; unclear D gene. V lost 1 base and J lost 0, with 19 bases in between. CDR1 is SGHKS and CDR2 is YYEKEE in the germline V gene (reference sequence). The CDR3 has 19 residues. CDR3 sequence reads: CASSLSARGHRATNEKLFF. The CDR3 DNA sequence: TGTGCCAGCAGCTTGTCCGCGAGAGGGCACCGGGCAACTAATGAAAAACTGTTTTTT. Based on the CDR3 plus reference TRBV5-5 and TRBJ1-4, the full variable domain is DAGVTQSPTHLIKTRGQQVTLRCSPISGHKSVSWYQQVLGQGPQFIFQYYEKEERGRGNFPDRFSARQFPNYSSELNVNALLLGDSALYLCASSLSARGHRATNEKLFFGSGTQLSVL.

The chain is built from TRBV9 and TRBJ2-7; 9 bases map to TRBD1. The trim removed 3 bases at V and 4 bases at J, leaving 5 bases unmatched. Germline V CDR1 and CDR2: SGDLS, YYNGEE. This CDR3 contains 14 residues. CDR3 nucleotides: TGTGCCAGCAGCGCGGGGACAGGGCGATACGAGCAGTACTTC. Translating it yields CASSAGTGRYEQYF.

Here the CDR3 reads CASSQTSGSPDEQFF. As DNA, the CDR3 is TGTGCCAGCAGTCAGACTAGCGGGAGCCCCGATGAGCAGTTCTTC. The chain carries TRBV6-5 and TRBJ2-1; TRBD2 agrees at 12 bases. V shed 5 bases, J shed 8 bases, and the junction held 7 bases outside the gene matches. The CDR3 has 15 residues. Germline loops: CDR1 MNHEY, CDR2 SVGAGI.

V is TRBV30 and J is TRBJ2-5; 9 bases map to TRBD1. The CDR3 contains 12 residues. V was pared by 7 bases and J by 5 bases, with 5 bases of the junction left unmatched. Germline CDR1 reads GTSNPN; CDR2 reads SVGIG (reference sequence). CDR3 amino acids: CAFYRGPETQYF. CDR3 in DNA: TGTGCCTTCTACAGGGGGCCGGAGACCCAGTACTTC.

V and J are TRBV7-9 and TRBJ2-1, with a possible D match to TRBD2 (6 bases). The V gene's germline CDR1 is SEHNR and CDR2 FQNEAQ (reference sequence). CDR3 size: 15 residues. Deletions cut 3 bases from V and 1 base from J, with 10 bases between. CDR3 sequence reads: CASSFSGRSYNEQFF. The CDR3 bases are TGTGCCAGCAGCTTTAGCGGACGATCCTACAATGAGCAGTTCTTC.

The DNA of the CDR3 is TGTGCCAGCTCACCCGAGGCGGAGACCCAGTACTTC. Its translation is CASSPEAETQYF. The chain joins TRBV18 to TRBJ2-5; D is unclear. Trimming removed 3 bases at V and 5 bases at J, with 7 bases between. Looked up from germline, CDR1 is KGHSH and CDR2 is LQKENI. The CDR3 covers 12 residues.

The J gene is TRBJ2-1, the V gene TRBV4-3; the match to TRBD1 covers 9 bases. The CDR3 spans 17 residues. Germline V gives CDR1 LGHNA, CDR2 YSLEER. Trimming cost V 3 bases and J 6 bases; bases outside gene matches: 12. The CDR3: CASSHPTDRGLFNEQFF. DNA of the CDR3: TGCGCCAGCAGCCATCCAACGGACAGGGGTCTATTCAATGAGCAGTTCTTC.

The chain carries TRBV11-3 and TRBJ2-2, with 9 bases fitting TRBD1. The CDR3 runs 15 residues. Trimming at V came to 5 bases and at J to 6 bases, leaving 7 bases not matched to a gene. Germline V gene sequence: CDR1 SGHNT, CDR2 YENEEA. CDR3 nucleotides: TGTGCCAGCAGCCCCGGGACAGGGATCCCCGGGGAGCTGTTTTTT. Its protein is CASSPGTGIPGELFF.

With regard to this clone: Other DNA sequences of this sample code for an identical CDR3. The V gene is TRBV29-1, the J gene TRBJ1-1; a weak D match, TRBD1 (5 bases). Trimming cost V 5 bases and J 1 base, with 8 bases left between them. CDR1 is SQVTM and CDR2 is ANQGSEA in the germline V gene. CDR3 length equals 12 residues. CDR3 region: CSVTDRNTEAFF. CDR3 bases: TGCAGCGTTACTGACAGGAACACTGAAGCTTTCTTT.

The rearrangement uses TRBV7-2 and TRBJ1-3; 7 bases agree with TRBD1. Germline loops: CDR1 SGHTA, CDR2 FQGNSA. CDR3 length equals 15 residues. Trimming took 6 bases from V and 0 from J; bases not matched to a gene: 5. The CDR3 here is CASSSQGGSGNTIYF. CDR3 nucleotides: TGTGCCAGCAGTTCCCAGGGGGGCTCTGGAAACACCATATATTTT.

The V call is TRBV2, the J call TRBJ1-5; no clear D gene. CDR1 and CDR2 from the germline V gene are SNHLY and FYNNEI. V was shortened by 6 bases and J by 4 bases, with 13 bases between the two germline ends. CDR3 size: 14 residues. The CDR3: CASRLDLSNQPQHF. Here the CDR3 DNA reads TGTGCCAGCAGATTAGACTTGTCTAATCAGCCCCAGCATTTT.

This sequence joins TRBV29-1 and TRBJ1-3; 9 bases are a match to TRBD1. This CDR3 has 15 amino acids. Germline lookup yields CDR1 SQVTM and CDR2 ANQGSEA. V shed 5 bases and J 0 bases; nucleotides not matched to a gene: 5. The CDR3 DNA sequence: TGCAGCGTTAGGACAGGGGAGAGCTCTGGAAACACCATATATTTT. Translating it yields CSVRTGESSGNTIYF.

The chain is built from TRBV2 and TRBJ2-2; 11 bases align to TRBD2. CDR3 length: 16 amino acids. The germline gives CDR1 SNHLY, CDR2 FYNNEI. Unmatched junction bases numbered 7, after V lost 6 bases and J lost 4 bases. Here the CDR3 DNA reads TGTGCCAGCAGGTTAGGAACTAGCGGGAGCACCGGGGAGCTGTTTTTT. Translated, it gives CASRLGTSGSTGELFF.

CDR3 nucleotides: TGTGCCAGCAGTACCCGACAGGGCAACTATGGCTACACCTTC. It translates to CASSTRQGNYGYTF. This chain joins TRBV27 and TRBJ1-2, with 7 bases fitting TRBD1. With 5 bases clipped from V and 2 bases from J, the junction kept 5 bases outside the gene matches. From germline, CDR1 is MNHEY and CDR2 SMNVEV (reference sequence). The CDR3 is 14 residues long.

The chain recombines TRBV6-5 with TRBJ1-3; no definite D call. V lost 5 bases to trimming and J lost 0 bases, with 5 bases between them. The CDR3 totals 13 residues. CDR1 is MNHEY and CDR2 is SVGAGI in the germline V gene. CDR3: CASSRSSGNTIYF. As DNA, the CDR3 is TGTGCCAGCAGTCGGTCCTCTGGAAACACCATATATTTT.

CDR3 nucleotide sequence: TGTGCCAGCAGCCCAGGGACAGGGACCGGGGAGCTGTTTTTT. As protein: CASSPGTGTGELFF. The V gene is TRBV28, the J gene TRBJ2-2; 9 nucleotides line up with TRBD1. This CDR3 has 14 residues. Germline V gene data show CDR1 as MDHEN and CDR2 as SYDVKM. After removal of 6 bases from V and 5 bases from J, the junction contained 4 bases not matched to a gene. The complete variable domain, with remaining parts taken from reference TRBV28 and TRBJ2-2, reads DVKVTQSSRYLVKRTGEKVFLECVQDMDHENMFWYRQDPGLGLRLIYFSYDVKMKEKGDIPEGYSVSREKKERFSLILESASTNQTSMYLCASSPGTGTGELFFGEGSRLTVL.

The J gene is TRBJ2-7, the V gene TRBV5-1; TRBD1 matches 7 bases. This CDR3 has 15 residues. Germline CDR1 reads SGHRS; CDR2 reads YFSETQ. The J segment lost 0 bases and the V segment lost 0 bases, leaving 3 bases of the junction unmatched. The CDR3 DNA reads TGCGCCAGCAGCTTGGCTGGACAGGTCTCCTACGAGCAGTACTTC. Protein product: CASSLAGQVSYEQYF.

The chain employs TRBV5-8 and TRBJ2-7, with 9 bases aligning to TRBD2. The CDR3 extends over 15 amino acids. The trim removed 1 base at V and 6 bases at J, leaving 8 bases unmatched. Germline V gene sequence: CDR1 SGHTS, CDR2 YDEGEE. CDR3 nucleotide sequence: TGTGCCAGCAGCTTGAGTCGCGGGAGGGCCTCCGAGCAGTACTTC. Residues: CASSLSRGRASEQYF.

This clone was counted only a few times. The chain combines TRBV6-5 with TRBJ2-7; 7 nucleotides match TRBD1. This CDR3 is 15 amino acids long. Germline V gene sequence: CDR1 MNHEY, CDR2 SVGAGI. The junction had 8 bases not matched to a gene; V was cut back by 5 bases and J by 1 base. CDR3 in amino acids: CASSPDRSPSYEQYF. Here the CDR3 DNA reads TGTGCCAGCAGTCCGGACAGGTCGCCTTCCTACGAGCAGTACTTC.